Below, one TCR beta chain is given with its context. Original processing methods: Reference gene primer amplification gave nucleated cell count estimates. Libraries were prepared by immunoSEQ multiplex PCR; TCRdb keeps only in-frame clonotypes and omits some of them. V and J calls and clone size follow that table, whereas D and trimming were derived from the DNA. The table includes about 370,000 clones, 70% to 90% detected once. The data are from a study of blood T cell repertoires in COVID-19. Across the whole study: COVID-19 samples from acute and convalescent phases originated in the United States, Italy and Spain.

Trimming removed 6 bases at V and 15 bases at J, with 18 bases between. Germline CDR1 MNHEY, CDR2 SMNVEV (reference sequence). The CDR3 loop spans 12 amino acids. Seattle researchers signed up patients amid active infection and tracked them longitudinally. The chain has TRBV27 and TRBJ2-1; a weak D match, TRBD1 (8 bases). The clonotype comes from a woman aged 25 to 39 with COVID-19, enrolled during active disease. The sequenced sample was peripheral blood. In DNA, the CDR3 is TGTGCCAGCAGACCCACAGGGGGGGTTTGGTTCTTC. This encodes CASRPTGGVWFF.